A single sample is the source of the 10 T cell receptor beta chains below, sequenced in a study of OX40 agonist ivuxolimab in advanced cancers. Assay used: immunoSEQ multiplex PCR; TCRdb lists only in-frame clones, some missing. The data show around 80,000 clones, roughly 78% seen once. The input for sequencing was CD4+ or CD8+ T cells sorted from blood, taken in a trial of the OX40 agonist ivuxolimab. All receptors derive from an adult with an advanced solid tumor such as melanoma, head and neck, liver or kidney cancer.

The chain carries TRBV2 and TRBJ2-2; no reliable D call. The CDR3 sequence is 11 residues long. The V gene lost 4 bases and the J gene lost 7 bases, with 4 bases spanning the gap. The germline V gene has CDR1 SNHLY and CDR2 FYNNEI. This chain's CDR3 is CASSGDGELFF. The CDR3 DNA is TGTGCCAGCAGTGGGGACGGGGAGCTGTTTTTT.

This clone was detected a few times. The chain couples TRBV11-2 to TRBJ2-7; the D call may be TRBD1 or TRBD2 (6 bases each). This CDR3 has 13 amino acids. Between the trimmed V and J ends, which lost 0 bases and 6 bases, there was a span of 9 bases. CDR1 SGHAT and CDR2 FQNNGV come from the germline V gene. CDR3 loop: CASSLEWGAEQYF. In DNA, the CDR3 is TGTGCCAGCAGCTTAGAGTGGGGGGCCGAGCAGTACTTC.

In DNA form, the CDR3 reads TGTGCCATCAGTGAGCGGGGAGGAGAGACCCAGTACTTC. This gives the protein CAISERGGETQYF. The V call is TRBV10-3, the J call TRBJ2-5; D is possibly TRBD2 (6 bases). This CDR3 comprises 13 residues. Germline V gene lookup returns CDR1 ENHRY and CDR2 SYGVKD. V was pared by 2 bases and J by 4 bases, with 8 bases between.

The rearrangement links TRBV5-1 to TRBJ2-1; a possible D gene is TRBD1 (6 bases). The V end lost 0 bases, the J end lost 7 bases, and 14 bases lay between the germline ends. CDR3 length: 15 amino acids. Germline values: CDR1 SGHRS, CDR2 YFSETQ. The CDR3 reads CASSLEGQVLNEQFF. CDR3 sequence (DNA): TGCGCCAGCAGCTTGGAGGGACAAGTGTTGAATGAGCAGTTCTTC.

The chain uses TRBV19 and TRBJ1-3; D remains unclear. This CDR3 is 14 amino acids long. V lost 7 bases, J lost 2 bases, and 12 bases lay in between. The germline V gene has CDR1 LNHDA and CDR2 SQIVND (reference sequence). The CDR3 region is CASTTLGAGNTIYF. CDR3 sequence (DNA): TGTGCCAGTACCACCCTTGGGGCTGGAAACACCATATATTTT.

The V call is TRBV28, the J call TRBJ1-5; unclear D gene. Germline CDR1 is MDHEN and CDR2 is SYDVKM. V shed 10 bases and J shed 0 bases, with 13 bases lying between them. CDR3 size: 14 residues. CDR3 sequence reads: CATARRYSNQPQHF. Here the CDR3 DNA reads TGTGCCACAGCACGCCGATATAGCAATCAGCCCCAGCATTTT.

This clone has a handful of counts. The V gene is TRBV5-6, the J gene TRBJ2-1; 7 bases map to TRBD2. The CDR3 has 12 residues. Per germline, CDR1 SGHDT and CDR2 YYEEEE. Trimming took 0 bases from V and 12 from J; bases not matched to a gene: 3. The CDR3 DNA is TGTGCCAGCAGCTTGGAAGTAGCGGGGCAGTTCTTC. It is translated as CASSLEVAGQFF.

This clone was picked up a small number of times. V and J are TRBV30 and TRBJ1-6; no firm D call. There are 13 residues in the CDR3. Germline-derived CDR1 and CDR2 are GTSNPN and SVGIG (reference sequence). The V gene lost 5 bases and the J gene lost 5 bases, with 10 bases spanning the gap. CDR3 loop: CAWAAVHNSPLHF. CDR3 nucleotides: TGTGCCTGGGCGGCAGTCCATAATTCACCCCTCCACTTT.

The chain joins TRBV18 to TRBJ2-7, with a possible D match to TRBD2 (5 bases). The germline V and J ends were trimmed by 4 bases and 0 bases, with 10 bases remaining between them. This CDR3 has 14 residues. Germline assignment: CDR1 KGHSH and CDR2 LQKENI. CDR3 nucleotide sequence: TGTGCCAGCTCACGGACTGGTTCCTCCTACGAGCAGTACTTC. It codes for CASSRTGSSYEQYF.

The CDR3 nucleotides are TGTGCCAGCAGCGTAACAGGGCAGGGCGAGCAGTACTTC. The encoded protein is CASSVTGQGEQYF. The chain combines TRBV9 with TRBJ2-7; D perhaps matches TRBD1 (6 bases). Trimming removed 1 base at V and 6 bases at J, with 11 bases between. CDR1 is SGDLS and CDR2 is YYNGEE in the germline V gene. The CDR3 spans 13 residues. Full variable domain (outside the CDR3, taken from reference TRBV9 and TRBJ2-7): DSGVTQTPKHLITATGQRVTLRCSPRSGDLSVYWYQQSLDQGLQFLIQYYNGEERAKGNILERFSAQQFPDLHSELNLSSLELGDSALYFCASSVTGQGEQYFGPGTRLTVT.